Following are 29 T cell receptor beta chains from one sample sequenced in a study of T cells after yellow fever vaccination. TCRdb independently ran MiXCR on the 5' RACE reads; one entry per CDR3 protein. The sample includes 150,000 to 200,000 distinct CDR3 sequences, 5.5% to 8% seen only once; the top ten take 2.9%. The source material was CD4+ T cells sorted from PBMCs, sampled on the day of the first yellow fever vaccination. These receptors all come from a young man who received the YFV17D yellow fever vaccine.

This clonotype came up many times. The CDR3: CASSEYRDSTDTQYF. DNA of the CDR3: TGTGCCAGCAGCGAATACAGGGATAGCACAGATACGCAGTATTTT. The rearrangement links TRBV7-9 to TRBJ2-3; D may be TRBD1 (6 bases). This CDR3 is built from 15 residues. The V gene's germline CDR1 is SEHNR and CDR2 FQNEAQ (reference sequence). V was cut by 5 bases and J by 0 bases, with 12 bases left in between.

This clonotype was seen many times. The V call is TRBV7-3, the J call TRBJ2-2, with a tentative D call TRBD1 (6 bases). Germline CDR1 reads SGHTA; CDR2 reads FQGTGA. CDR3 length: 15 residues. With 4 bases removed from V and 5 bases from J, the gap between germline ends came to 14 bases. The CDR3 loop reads CASSSRTAFTGELFF. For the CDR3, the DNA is TGTGCCAGCAGCTCAAGGACAGCCTTTACCGGGGAGCTGTTTTTT.

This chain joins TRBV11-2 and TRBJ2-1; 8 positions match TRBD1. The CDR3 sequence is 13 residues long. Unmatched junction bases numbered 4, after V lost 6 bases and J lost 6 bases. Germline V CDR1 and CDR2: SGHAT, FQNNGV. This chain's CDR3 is CASRGQGTNEQFF. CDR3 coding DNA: TGTGCCAGCAGAGGACAGGGTACCAATGAGCAGTTCTTC.

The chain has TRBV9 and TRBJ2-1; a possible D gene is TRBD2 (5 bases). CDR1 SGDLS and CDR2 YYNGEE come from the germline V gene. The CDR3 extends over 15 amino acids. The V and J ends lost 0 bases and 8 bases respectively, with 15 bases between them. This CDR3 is CASSVERELMDEQFF. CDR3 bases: TGTGCCAGCAGCGTAGAGAGGGAACTAATGGATGAGCAGTTCTTC.

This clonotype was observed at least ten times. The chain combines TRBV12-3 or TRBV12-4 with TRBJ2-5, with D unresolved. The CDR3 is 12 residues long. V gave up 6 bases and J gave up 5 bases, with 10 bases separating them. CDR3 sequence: CASSSPVETQYF. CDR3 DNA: TGTGCCAGCAGCTCCCCAGTGGAGACCCAGTACTTC.

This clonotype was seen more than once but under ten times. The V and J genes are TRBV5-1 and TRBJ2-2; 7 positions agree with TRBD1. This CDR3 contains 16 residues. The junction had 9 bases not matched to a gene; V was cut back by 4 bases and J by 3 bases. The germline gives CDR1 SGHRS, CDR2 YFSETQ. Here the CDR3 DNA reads TGCGCCAGCAGCCCTAGGACAGGTACGGACACCGGGGAGCTGTTTTTT. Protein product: CASSPRTGTDTGELFF.

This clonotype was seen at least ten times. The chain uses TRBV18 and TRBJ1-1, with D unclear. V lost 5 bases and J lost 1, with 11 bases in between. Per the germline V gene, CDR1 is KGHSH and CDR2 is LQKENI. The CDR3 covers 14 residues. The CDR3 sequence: CASSGWEGNTEAFF. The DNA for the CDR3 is TGTGCCAGCTCAGGATGGGAGGGGAACACTGAAGCTTTCTTT.

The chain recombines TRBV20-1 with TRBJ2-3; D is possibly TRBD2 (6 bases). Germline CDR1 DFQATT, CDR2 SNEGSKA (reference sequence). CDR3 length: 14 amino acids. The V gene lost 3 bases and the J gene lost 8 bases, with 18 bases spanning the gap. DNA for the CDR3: TGCAGTGCTAGTCCGGGACTCCGCACGGGTACGCAGTATTTT. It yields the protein CSASPGLRTGTQYF.

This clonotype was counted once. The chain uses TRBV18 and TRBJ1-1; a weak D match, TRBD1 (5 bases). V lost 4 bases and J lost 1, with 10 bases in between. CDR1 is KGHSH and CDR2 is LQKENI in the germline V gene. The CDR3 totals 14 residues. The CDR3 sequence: CASSRGHPNTEAFF. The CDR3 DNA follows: TGTGCCAGCTCACGCGGACACCCGAACACTGAAGCTTTCTTT.

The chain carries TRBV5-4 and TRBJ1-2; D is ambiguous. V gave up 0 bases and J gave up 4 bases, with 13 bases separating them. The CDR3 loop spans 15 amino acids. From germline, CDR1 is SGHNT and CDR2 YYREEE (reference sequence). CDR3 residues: CASSLAELLGYGYTF. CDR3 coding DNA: TGTGCCAGCAGCTTGGCCGAGCTCCTGGGCTATGGCTACACCTTC.

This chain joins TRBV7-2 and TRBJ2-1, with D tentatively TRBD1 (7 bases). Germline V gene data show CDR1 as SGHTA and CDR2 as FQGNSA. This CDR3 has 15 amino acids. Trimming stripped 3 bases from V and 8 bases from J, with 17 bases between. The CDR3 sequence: CASSFYRGGGHEQFF. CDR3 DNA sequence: TGTGCCAGCAGCTTCTACAGGGGAGGTGGGCATGAGCAGTTCTTC.

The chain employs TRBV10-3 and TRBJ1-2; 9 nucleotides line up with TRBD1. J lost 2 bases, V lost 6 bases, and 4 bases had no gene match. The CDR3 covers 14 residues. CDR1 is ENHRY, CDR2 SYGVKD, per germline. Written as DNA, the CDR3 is TGTGCCATCAGAGGACAGGGGCGGAACTATGGCTACACCTTC. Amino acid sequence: CAIRGQGRNYGYTF.

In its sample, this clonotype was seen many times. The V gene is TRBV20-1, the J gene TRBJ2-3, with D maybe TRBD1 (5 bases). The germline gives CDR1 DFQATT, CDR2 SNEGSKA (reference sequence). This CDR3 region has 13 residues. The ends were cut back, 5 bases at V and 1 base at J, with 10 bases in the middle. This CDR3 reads CSALGLGTDTQYF. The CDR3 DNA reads TGCAGTGCTTTGGGGCTTGGCACAGATACGCAGTATTTT.

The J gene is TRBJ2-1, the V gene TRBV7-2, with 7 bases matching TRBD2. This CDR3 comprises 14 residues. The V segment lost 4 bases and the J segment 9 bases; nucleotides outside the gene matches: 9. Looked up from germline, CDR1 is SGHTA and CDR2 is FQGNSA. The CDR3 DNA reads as TGTGCCAGCAGCTCCCAGCGGGGATTGGGTGAGCAGTTCTTC. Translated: CASSSQRGLGEQFF.

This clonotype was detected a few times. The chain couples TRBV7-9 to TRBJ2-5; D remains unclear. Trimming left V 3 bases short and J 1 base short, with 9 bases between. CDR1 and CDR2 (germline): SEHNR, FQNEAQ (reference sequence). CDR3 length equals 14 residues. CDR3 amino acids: CASSFWAIQETQYF. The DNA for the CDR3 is TGTGCCAGCAGCTTTTGGGCGATCCAAGAGACCCAGTACTTC.

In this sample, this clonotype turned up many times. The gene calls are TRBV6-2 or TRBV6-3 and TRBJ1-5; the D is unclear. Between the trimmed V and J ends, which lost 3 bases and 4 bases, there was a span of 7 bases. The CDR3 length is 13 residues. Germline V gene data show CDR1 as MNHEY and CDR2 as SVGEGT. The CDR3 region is CASSYSLNQPQHF. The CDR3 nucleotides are TGTGCCAGCAGTTATTCCCTTAATCAGCCCCAGCATTTT.

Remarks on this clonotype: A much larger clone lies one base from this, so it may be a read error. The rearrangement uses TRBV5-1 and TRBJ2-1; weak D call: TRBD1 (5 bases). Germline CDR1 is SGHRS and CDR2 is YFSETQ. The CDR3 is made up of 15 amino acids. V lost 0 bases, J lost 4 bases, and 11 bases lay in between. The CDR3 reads CASSLAGHSYNEQFF. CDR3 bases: TGCGCCAGCAGCTTGGCTGGACACAGTTACAATGAGCAGTTCTTC. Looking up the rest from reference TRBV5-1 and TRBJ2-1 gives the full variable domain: KAGVTQTPRYLIKTRGQQVTLSCSPISGHRSVSWYQQTPGQGLQFLFEYFSETQRNKGNFPGRFSGRQFSNSRSEMNVSTLELGDSALYLCASSLAGHSYNEQFFGPGTRLTVL.

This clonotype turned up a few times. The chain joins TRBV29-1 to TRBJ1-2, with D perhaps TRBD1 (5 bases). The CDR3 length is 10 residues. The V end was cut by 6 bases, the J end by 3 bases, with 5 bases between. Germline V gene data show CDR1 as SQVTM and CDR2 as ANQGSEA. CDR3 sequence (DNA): TGCAGCGTCAGGGACTATGGCTACACCTTC. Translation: CSVRDYGYTF.

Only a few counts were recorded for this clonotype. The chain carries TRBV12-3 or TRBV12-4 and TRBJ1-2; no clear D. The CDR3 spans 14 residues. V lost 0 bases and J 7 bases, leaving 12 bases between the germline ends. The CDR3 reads CASSLARGKGGYTF. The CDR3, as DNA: TGTGCCAGCAGTTTAGCCCGGGGAAAGGGTGGCTACACCTTC.

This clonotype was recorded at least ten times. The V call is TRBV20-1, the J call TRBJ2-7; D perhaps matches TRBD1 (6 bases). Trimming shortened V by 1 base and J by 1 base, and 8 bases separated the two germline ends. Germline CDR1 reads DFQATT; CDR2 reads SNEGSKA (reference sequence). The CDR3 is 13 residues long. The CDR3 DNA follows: TGCAGTGCTAGAGGGGACAAGTCCTACGAGCAGTACTTC. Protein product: CSARGDKSYEQYF.

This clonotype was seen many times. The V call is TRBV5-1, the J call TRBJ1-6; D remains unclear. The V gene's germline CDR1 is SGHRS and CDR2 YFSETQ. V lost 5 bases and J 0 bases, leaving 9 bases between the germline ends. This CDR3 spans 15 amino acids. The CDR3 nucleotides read TGCGCCAGCAGAGCGGGGAGCTCCTATAATTCACCCCTCCACTTT. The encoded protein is CASRAGSSYNSPLHF. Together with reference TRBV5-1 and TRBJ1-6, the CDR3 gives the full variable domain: KAGVTQTPRYLIKTRGQQVTLSCSPISGHRSVSWYQQTPGQGLQFLFEYFSETQRNKGNFPGRFSGRQFSNSRSEMNVSTLELGDSALYLCASRAGSSYNSPLHFGNGTRLTVT.

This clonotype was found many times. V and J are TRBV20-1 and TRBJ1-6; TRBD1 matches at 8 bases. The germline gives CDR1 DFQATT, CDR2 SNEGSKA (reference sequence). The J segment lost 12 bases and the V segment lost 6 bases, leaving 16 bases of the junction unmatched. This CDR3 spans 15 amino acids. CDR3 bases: TGCAGTGCCGACGCCGACACGGGACAGGATCAACCCCTCCACTTT. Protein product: CSADADTGQDQPLHF.

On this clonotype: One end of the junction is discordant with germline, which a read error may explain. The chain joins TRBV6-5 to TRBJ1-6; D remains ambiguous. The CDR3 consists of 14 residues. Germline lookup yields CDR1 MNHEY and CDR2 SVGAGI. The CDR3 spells CASSYNVDNSPLHF. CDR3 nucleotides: TGTGCCAGCAGTTACAACGTGGATAACTCACCCCTCCACTTT.

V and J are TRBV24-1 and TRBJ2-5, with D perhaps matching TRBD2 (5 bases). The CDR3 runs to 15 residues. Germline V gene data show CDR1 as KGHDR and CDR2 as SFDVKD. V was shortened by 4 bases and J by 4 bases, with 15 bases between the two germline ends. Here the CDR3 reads CATSDPRGSAETQYF. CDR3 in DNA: TGTGCCACCAGTGACCCCCGAGGGTCCGCAGAGACCCAGTACTTC.

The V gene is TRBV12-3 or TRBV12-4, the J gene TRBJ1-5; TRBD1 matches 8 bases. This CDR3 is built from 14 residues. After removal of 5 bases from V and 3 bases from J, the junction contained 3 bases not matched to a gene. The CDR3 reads CASSRQGTNQPQHF. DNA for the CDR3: TGTGCCAGCAGTCGACAGGGGACCAATCAGCCCCAGCATTTT.

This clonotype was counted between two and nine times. CDR3 loop: CASSPDSFNQPQHF. CDR3 in DNA: TGTGCCAGCAGCCCGGACAGCTTCAATCAGCCCCAGCATTTT. V is TRBV6-1 and J is TRBJ1-5, with a possible D match to TRBD1 (6 bases). V was cut by 6 bases and J by 3 bases, with 12 bases left in between. The CDR3 has 14 residues. CDR1 and CDR2 (germline): MNHNS, SASEGT.

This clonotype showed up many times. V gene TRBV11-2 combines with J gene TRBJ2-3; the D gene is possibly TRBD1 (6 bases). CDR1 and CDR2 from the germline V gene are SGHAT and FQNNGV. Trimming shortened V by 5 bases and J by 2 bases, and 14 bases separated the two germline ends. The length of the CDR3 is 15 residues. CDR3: CASSRLGHPTDTQYF. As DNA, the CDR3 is TGTGCCAGCAGCCGGCTGGGACATCCCACAGATACGCAGTATTTT.

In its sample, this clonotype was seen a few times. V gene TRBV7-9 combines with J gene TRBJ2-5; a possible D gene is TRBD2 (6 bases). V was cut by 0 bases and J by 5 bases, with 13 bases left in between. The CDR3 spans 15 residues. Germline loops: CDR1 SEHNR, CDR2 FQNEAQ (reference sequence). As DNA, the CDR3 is TGTGCCAGCAGCTTAGCTGGCGGCGGGGTGGAGACCCAGTACTTC. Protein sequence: CASSLAGGGVETQYF.

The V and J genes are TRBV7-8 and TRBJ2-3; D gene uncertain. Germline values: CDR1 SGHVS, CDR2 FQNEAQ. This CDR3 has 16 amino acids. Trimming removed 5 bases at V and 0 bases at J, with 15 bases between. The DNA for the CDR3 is TGTGCCAGCAGCCTTGGCCCGGTTTCTAGCACAGATACGCAGTATTTT. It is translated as CASSLGPVSSTDTQYF.